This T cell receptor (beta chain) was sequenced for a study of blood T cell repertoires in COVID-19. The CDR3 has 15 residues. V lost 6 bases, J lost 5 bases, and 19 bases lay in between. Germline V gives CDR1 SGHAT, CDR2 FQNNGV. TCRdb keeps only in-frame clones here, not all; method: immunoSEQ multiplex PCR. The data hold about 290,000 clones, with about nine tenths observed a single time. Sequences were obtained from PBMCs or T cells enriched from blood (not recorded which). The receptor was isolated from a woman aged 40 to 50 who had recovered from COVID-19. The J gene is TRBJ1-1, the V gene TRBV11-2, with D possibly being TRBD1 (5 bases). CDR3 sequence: CASSKSGPGGTEAFF. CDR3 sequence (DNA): TGTGCCAGCAGTAAATCGGGGCCCGGGGGGACTGAAGCTTTCTTT.